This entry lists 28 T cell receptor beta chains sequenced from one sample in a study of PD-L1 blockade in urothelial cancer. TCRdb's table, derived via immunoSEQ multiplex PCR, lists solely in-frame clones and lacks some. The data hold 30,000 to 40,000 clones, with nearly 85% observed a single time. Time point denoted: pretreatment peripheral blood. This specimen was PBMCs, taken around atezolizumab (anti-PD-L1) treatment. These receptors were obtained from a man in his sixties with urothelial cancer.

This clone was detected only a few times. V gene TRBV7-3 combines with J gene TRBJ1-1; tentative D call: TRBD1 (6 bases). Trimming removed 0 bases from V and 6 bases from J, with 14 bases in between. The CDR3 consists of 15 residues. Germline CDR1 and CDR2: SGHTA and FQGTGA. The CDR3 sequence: CASSLTLAQGSEAFF. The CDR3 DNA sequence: TGTGCCAGCAGCTTAACGTTAGCCCAGGGGTCTGAAGCTTTCTTT.

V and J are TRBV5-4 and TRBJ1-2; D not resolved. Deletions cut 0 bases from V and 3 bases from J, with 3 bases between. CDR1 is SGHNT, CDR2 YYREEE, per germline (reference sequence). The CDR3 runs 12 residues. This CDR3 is CASSLADYGYTF. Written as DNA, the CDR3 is TGTGCCAGCAGCTTGGCGGACTATGGCTACACCTTC.

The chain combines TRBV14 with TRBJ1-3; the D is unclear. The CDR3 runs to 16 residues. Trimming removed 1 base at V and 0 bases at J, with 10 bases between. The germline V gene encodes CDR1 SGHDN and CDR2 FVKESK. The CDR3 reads CASSQATFHSGNTIYF. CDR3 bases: TGTGCCAGCAGCCAAGCCACATTCCACTCTGGAAACACCATATATTTT. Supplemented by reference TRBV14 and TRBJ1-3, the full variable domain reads EAGVTQFPSHSVIEKGQTVTLRCDPISGHDNLYWYRRVMGKEIKFLLHFVKESKQDESGMPNNRFLAERTGGTYSTLKVQPAELEDSGVYFCASSQATFHSGNTIYFGEGSWLTVV.

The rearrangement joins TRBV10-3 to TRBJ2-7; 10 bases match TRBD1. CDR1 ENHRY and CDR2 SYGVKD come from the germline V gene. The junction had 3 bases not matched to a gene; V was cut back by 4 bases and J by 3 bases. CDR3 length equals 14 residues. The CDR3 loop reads CAISGDRGGYEQYF. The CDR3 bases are TGTGCCATCAGTGGGGACAGGGGAGGCTACGAGCAGTACTTC.

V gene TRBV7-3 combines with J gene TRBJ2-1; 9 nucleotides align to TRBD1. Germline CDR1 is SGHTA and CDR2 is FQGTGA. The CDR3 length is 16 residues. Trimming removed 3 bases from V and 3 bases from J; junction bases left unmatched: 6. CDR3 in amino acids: CASSLTPGQGYNEQFF. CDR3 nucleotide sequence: TGTGCCAGCAGCTTGACTCCGGGACAGGGCTACAATGAGCAGTTCTTC.

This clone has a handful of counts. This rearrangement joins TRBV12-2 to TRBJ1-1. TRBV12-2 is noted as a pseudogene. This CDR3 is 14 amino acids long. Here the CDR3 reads CASRLVPVGTEAFF. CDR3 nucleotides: TGTGCAAGTCGCTTGGTCCCCGTCGGCACTGAAGCTTTCTTT.

The CDR3 DNA sequence: TGTGCCAGCAAAAAAGGGGTTATGGACTATGGCTACACCTTC. It is translated as CASKKGVMDYGYTF. The gene calls are TRBV6-6 and TRBJ1-2, with D tentatively TRBD1 (5 bases). Per the germline V gene, CDR1 is MNHNY and CDR2 is SVGAGI (reference sequence). V shed 7 bases and J shed 3 bases, with 15 bases lying between them. The length of the CDR3 is 14 residues.

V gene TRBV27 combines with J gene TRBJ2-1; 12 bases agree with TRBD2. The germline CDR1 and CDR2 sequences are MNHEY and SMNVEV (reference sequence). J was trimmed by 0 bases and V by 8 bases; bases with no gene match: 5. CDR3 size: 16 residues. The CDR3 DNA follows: TGTGCCAGCGGGACTAGCGGGCCGAGCTCCTACAATGAGCAGTTCTTC. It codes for CASGTSGPSSYNEQFF.

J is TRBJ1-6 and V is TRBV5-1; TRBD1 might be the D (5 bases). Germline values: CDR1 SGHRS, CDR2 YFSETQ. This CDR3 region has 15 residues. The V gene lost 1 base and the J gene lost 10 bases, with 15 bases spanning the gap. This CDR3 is CASSLNGQGGSPLHF. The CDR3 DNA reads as TGCGCCAGCAGCTTGAATGGGCAGGGAGGGTCACCCCTCCACTTT.

The CDR3 nucleotides are TGCAGCGCCGGACTAGCGGGAGGCGAGCAGTACTTC. It codes for CSAGLAGGEQYF. J is TRBJ2-7 and V is TRBV29-1, with 14 nucleotides matching TRBD2. Germline loops: CDR1 SQVTM, CDR2 ANQGSEA. The ends lost 7 bases at V and 6 bases at J; junction bases unmatched: 2. There are 12 residues in the CDR3.

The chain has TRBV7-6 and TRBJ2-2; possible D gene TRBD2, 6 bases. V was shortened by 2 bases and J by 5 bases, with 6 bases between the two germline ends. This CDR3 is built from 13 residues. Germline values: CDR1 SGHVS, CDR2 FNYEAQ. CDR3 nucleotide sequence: TGTGCCAGCAGCTTACGGGGGACCGGGGAGCTGTTTTTT. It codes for CASSLRGTGELFF. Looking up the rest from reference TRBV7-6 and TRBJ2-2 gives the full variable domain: GAGVSQSPRYKVTKRGQDVALRCDPISGHVSLYWYRQALGQGPEFLTYFNYEAQQDKSGLPNDRFSAERPEGSISTLTIQRTEQRDSAMYRCASSLRGTGELFFGEGSRLTVL.

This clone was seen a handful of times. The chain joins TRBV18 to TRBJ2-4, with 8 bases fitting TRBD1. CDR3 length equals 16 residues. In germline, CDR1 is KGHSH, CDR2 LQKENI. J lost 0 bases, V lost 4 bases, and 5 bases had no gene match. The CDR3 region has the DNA TGTGCCAGCTCACTGAATCAGGGGGCAGCCAAAAACATTCAGTACTTC. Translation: CASSLNQGAAKNIQYF.

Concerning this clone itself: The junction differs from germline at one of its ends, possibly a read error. The CDR3 nucleotides are TGTGCCAGCAGATTATGGGACAGCTATAGCAATCAGCCCCAGCATTTT. Translation gives CASRLWDSYSNQPQHF. The J gene is TRBJ1-5, the V gene TRBV28, with TRBD1 identical over 7 bases. Per germline, CDR1 MDHEN and CDR2 SYDVKM. The CDR3 length is 16 residues. Supplemented by reference TRBV28 and TRBJ1-5, the full variable domain reads DVKVTQSSRYLVKRTGEKVFLECVQDMDHENMFWYRQDPGLGLRLIYFSYDVKMKEKGDIPEGYSVSREKKERFSLILESASTNQTSMYLCASRLWDSYSNQPQHFGDGTRLSIL.

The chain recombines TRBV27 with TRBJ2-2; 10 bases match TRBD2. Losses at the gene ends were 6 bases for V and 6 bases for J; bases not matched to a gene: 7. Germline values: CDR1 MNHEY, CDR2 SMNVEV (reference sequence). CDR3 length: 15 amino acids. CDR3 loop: CASSHSGRGAGELFF. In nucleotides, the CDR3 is TGTGCCAGCAGCCACAGCGGGAGGGGCGCCGGGGAGCTGTTTTTT.

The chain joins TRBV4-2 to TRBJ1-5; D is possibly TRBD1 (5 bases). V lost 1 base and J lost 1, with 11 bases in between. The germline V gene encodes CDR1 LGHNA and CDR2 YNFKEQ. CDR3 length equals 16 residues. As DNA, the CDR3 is TGTGCCAGCAGCCAAGCGGTCCAGGGAAGCAATCAGCCCCAGCATTTT. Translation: CASSQAVQGSNQPQHF.

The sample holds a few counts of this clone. DNA for the CDR3: TGTGCCAGCAGTGCCCATTACACTGAAGCTTTCTTT. Encoded protein: CASSAHYTEAFF. The V gene is TRBV6-1, the J gene TRBJ1-1; no definite D call. The CDR3 covers 12 residues. The germline CDR1 and CDR2 sequences are MNHNS and SASEGT. Trimming pared 4 bases from V and 3 bases from J, leaving 6 bases between.

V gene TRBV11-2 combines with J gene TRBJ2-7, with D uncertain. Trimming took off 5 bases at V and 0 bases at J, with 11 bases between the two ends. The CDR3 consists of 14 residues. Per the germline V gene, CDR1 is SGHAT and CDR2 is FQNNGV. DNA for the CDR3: TGTGCCAGCAGCCCCTTGCGGCCCTCCTACGAGCAGTACTTC. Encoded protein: CASSPLRPSYEQYF.

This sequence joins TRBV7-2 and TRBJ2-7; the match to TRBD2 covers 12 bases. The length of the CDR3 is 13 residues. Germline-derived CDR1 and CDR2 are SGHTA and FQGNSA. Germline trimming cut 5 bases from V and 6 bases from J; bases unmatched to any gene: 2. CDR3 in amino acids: CASSPSGRGEQYF. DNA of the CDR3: TGTGCCAGCAGCCCTAGCGGGAGGGGCGAGCAGTACTTC. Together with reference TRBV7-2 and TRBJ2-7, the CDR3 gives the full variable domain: GAGVSQSPSNKVTEKGKDVELRCDPISGHTALYWYRQSLGQGLEFLIYFQGNSAPDKSGLPSDRFSAERTGGSVSTLTIQRTQQEDSAVYLCASSPSGRGEQYFGPGTRLTVT.

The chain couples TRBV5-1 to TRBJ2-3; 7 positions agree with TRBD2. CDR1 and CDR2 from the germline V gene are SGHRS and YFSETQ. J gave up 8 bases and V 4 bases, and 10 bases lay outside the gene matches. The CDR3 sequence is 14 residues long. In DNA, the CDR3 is TGCGCCAGCAGCCTTTCCGGACTAGACTCTACGCAGTATTTT. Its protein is CASSLSGLDSTQYF.

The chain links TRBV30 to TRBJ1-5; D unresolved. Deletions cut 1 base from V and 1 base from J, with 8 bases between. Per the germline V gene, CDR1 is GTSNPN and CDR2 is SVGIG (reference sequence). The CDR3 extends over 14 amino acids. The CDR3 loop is CAWSGQWSNQPQHF. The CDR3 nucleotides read TGTGCCTGGAGTGGGCAGTGGAGCAATCAGCCCCAGCATTTT.

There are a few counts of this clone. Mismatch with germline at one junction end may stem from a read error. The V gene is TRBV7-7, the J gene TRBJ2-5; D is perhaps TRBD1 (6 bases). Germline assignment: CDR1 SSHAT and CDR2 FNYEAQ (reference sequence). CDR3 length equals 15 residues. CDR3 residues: CASSLTGTTQETQYF. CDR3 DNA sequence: TGTGCTAGCAGCTTGACAGGAACCACCCAAGAGACCCAGTACTTC.

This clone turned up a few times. The CDR3 sequence: CASSTYNEQFF. CDR3 sequence (DNA): TGTGCCAGCAGTACATACAATGAGCAGTTCTTC. The chain couples TRBV6-5 to TRBJ2-1; D gene unclear. The germline CDR1 and CDR2 sequences are MNHEY and SVGAGI. V dropped 5 bases and J dropped 4 bases, with 3 bases sitting between them. This CDR3 contains 11 residues.

In DNA form, the CDR3 reads TGTGCCAGCAGCACCCGGACTAGCGGGAGGGAAGAGACCCAGTACTTC. This gives the protein CASSTRTSGREETQYF. The chain recombines TRBV13 with TRBJ2-5, with 15 bases matching TRBD2. Trimming removed 5 bases from V and 3 bases from J; junction bases left unmatched: 4. Germline V gene lookup returns CDR1 PRHDT and CDR2 FYEKMQ (reference sequence). CDR3 size: 16 residues. The variable domain in full, with the rest retrieved from reference TRBV13 and TRBJ2-5, is AAGVIQSPRHLIKEKRETATLKCYPIPRHDTVYWYQQGPGQDPQFLISFYEKMQSDKGSIPDRFSAQQFSDYHSELNMSSLELGDSALYFCASSTRTSGREETQYFGPGTRLLVL.

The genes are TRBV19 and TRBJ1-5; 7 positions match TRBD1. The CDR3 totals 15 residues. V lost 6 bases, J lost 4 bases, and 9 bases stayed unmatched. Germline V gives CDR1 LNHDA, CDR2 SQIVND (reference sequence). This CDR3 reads CASSPGSGGNQPQHF. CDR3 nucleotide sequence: TGTGCCAGTAGCCCAGGCTCAGGGGGTAATCAGCCCCAGCATTTT.

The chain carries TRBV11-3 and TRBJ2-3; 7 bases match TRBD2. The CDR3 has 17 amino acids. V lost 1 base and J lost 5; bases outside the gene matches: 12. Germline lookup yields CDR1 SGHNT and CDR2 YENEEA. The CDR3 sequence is CASSLGAFAGVVDTQYF. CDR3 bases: TGTGCCAGCAGCTTAGGGGCATTCGCGGGAGTGGTAGATACGCAGTATTTT.

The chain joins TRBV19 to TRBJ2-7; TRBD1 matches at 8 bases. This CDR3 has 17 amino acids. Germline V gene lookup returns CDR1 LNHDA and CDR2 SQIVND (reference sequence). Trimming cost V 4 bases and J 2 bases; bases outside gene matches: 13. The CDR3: CASSRGRTRQGPYEQYF. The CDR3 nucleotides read TGTGCCAGTAGTAGGGGACGGACCAGACAGGGGCCCTACGAGCAGTACTTC.

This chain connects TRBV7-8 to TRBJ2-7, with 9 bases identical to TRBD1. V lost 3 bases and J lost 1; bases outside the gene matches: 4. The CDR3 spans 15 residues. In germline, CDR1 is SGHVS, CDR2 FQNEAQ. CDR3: CASSLAGTGSYEQYF. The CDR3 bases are TGTGCCAGCAGCTTGGCCGGGACAGGGTCCTACGAGCAGTACTTC.

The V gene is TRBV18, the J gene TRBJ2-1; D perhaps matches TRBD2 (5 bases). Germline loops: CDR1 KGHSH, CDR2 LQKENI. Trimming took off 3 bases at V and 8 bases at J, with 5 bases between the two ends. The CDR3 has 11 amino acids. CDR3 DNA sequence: TGTGCCAGCTCACCCGGGGATGAGCAGTTCTTC. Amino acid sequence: CASSPGDEQFF. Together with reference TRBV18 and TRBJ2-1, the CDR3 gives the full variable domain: NAGVMQNPRHLVRRRGQEARLRCSPMKGHSHVYWYRQLPEEGLKFMVYLQKENIIDESGMPKERFSAEFPKEGPSILRIQQVVRGDSAAYFCASSPGDEQFFGPGTRLTVL.